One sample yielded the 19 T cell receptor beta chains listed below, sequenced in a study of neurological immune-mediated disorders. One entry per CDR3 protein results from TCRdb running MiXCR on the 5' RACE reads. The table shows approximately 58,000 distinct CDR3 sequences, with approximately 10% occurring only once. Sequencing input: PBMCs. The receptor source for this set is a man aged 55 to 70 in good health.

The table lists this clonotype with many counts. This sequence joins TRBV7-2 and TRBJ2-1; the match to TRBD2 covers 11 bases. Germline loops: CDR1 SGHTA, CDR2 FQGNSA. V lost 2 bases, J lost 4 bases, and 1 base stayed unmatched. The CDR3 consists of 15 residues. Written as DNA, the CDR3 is TGTGCCAGCAGCTTACGGACTAGCGGGTACAATGAGCAGTTCTTC. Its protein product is CASSLRTSGYNEQFF.

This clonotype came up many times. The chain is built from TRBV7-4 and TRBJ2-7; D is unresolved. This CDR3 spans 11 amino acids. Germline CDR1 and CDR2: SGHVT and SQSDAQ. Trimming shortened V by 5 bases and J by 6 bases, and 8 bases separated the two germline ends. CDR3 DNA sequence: TGTGCCAGCAGCCCCCTAGTCGAGCAGTACTTC. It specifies CASSPLVEQYF.

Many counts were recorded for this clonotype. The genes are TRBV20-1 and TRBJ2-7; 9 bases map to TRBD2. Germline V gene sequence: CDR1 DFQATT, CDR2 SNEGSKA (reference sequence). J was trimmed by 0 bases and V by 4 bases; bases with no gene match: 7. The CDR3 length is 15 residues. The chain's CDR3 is CSAIPKRGASYEQYF. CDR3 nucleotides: TGCAGTGCTATCCCCAAGCGGGGGGCCTCCTACGAGCAGTACTTC.

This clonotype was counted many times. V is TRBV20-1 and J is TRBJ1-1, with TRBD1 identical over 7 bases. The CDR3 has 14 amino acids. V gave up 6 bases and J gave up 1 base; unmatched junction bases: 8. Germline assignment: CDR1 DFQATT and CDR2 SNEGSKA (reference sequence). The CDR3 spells CSAIGGTANTEAFF. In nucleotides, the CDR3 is TGCAGTGCCATCGGGGGGACAGCGAACACTGAAGCTTTCTTT.

CDR3 in amino acids: CASSPGERGVGELFF. CDR3 nucleotides: TGCGCCAGCAGCCCGGGGGAAAGGGGTGTCGGGGAGCTGTTTTTT. This chain links TRBV4-3 with TRBJ2-2; possible D gene TRBD2, 6 bases. The CDR3 is 15 residues long. Deletions cut 4 bases from V and 7 bases from J, with 16 bases between. Germline assignment: CDR1 LGHNA and CDR2 YSLEER.

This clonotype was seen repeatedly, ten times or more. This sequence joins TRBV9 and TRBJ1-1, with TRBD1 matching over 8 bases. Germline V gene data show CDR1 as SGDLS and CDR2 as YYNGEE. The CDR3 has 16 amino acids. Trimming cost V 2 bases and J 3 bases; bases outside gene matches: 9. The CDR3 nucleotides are TGTGCCAGCAGCGTCGCCGTCACAGGGGGGGACACTGAAGCTTTCTTT. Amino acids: CASSVAVTGGDTEAFF.

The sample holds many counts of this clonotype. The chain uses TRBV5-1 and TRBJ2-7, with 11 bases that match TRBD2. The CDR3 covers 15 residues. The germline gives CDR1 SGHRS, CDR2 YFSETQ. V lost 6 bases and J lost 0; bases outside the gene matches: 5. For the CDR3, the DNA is TGCGCCAGCAAACCTGGGACTAGCGGCTCCTACGAGCAGTACTTC. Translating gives CASKPGTSGSYEQYF.

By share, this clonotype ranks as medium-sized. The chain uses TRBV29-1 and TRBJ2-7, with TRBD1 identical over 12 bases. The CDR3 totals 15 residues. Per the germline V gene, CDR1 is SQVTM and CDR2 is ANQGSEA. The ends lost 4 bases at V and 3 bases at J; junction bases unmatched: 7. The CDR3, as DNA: TGCAGCGTTGGGGCTGGGACAGGGGGCAGCTACGAGCAGTACTTC. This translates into CSVGAGTGGSYEQYF.

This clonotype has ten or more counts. The CDR3 DNA reads TGTGCCAGCAGGGCGGTAGCGGGGGTAAGAAGGGAGACCCAGTACTTC. Translating it yields CASRAVAGVRRETQYF. The chain links TRBV28 to TRBJ2-5; 9 positions agree with TRBD2. J gave up 5 bases and V 6 bases, and 13 bases lay outside the gene matches. CDR1 is MDHEN and CDR2 is SYDVKM in the germline V gene. The CDR3 is 16 residues long.

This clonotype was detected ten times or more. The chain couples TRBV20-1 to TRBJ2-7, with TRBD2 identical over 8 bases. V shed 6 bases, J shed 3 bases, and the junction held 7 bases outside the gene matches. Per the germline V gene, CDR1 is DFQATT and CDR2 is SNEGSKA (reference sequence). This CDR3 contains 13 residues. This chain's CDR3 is CSAPGTSGYEQYF. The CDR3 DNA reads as TGCAGTGCGCCCGGGACTAGTGGCTACGAGCAGTACTTC.

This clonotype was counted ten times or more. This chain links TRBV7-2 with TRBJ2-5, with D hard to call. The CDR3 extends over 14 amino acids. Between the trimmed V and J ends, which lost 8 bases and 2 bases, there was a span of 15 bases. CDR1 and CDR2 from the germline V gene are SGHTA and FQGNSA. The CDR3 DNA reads TGTGCCAGCCGTACAGATTGGCGGCAAGAGACCCAGTACTTC. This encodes CASRTDWRQETQYF.

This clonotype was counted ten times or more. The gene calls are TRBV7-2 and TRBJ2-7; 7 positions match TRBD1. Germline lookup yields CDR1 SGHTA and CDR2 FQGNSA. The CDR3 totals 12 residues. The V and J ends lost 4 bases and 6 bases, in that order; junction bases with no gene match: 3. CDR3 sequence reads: CASSSQGSEQYF. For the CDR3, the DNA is TGTGCCAGCAGCTCACAGGGGTCCGAGCAGTACTTC.

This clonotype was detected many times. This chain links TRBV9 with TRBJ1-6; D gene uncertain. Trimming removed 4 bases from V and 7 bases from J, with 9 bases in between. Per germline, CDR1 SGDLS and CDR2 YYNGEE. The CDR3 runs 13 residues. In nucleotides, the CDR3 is TGTGCCAGCAGCATGGCAGAAAATTCACCCCTCCACTTT. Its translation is CASSMAENSPLHF.

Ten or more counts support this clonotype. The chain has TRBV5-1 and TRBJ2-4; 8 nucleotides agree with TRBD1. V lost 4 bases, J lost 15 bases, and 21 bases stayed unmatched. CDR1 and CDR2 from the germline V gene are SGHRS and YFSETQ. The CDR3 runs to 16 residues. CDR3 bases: TGCGCCAGCAGCACAGGACAGGGTTCCAGTGCCCGGGGGACGTACTTC. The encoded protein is CASSTGQGSSARGTYF.

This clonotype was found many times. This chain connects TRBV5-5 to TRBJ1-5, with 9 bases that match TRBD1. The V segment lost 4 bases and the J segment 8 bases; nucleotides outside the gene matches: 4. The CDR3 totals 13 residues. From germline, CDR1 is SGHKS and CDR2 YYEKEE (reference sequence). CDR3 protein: CASSLGQGEPQHF. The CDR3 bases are TGTGCCAGCAGCCTGGGACAGGGTGAGCCCCAGCATTTT.

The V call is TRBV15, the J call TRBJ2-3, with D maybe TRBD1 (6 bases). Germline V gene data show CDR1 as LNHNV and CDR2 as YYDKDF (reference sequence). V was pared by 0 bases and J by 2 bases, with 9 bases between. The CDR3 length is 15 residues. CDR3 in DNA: TGTGCCACCAGCAGAGAGGGGGACAACACAGATACGCAGTATTTT. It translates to CATSREGDNTDTQYF.

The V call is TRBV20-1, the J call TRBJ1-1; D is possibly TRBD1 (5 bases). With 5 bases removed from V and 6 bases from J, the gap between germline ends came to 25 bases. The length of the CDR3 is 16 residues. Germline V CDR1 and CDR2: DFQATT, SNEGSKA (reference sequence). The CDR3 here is CSARVLPGTLRAEAFF. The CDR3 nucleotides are TGCAGTGCTCGGGTACTCCCCGGGACTCTACGGGCTGAAGCTTTCTTT.

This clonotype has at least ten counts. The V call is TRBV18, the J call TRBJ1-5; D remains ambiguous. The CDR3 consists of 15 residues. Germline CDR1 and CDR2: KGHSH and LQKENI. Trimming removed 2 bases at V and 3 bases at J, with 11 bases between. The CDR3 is CASSPGNAVNQPQHF. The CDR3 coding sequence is TGTGCCAGCTCACCAGGGAACGCGGTCAATCAGCCCCAGCATTTT.

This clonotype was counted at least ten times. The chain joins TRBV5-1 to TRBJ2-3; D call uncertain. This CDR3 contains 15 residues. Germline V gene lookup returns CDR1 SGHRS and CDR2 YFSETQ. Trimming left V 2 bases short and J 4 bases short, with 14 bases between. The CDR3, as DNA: TGCGCCAGCAGCTTTGGAGAGGCTAGTGCAGATACGCAGTATTTT. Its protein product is CASSFGEASADTQYF.